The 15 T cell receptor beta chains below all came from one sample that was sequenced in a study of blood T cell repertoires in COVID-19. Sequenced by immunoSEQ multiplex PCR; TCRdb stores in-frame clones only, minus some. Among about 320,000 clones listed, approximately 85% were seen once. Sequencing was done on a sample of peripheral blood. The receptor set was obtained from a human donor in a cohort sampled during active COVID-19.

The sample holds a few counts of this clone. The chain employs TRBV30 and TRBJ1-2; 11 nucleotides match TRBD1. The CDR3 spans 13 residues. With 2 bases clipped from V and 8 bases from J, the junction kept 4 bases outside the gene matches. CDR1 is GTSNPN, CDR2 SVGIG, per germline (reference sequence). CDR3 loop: CAWSQDRGRGYTF. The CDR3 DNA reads TGTGCCTGGAGTCAGGACAGGGGGCGCGGCTACACCTTC.

The CDR3 reads CASKPSSSYNSPLHF. The CDR3 DNA is TGCGCCAGCAAACCATCTAGCTCCTATAATTCACCCCTCCACTTT. The chain employs TRBV5-1 and TRBJ1-6; no reliable D call. Trimming left V 6 bases short and J 0 bases short, with 10 bases between. The CDR3 totals 15 residues. Germline loops: CDR1 SGHRS, CDR2 YFSETQ.

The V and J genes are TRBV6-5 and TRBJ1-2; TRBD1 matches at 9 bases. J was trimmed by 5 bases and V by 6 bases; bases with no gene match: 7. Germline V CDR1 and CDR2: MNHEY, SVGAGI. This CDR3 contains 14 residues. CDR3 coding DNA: TGTGCCAGCAGCGGGACAGGGTGGAATTATGGCTACACCTTC. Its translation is CASSGTGWNYGYTF.

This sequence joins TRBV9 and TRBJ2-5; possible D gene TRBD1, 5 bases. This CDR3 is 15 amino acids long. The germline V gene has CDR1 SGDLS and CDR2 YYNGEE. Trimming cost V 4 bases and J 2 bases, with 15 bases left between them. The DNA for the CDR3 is TGTGCCAGCAGCCTCCCCACAGGAAATCAAGAGACCCAGTACTTC. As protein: CASSLPTGNQETQYF. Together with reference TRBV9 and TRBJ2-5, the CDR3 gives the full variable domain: DSGVTQTPKHLITATGQRVTLRCSPRSGDLSVYWYQQSLDQGLQFLIQYYNGEERAKGNILERFSAQQFPDLHSELNLSSLELGDSALYFCASSLPTGNQETQYFGPGTRLLVL.

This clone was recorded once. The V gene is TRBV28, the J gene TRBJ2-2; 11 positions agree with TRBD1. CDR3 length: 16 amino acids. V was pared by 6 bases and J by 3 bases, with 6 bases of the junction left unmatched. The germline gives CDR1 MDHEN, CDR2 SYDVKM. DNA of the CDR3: TGTGCCAGCAGACCCTGGACAGGGGGCTACACCGGGGAGCTGTTTTTT. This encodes CASRPWTGGYTGELFF.

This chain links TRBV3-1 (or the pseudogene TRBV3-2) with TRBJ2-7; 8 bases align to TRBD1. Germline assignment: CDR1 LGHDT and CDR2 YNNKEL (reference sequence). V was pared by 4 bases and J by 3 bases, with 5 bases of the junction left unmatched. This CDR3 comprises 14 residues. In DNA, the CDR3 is TGTGCCAGCAGCCCGACGGACAGGGACTACGAGCAGTACTTC. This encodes CASSPTDRDYEQYF.

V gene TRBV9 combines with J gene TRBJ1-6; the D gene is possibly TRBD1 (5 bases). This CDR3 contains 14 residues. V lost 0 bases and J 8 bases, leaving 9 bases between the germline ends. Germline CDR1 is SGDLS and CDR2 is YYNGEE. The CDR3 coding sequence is TGTGCCAGCAGCGTAGCGGGGACTGATTCACCCCTCCACTTT. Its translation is CASSVAGTDSPLHF.

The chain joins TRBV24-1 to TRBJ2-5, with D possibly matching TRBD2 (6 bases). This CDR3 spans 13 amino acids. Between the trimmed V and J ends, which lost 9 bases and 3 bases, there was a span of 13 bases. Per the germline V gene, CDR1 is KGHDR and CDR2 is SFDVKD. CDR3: CATSAGRKETQYF. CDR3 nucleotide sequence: TGTGCCACCTCGGCGGGGAGAAAAGAGACCCAGTACTTC.

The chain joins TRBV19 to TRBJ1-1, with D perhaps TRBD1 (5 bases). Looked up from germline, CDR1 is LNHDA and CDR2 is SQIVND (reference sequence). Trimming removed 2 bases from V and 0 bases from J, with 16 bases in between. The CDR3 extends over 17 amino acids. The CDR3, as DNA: TGTGCCAGTAGTATACGCCAGGGTGTTTGGGTGAACACTGAAGCTTTCTTT. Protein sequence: CASSIRQGVWVNTEAFF.

CDR3 bases: TGTGCCAGCAGCGTAGGAGCGGGGGGGCCAGGCGGGGAGCTGTTTTTT. Amino acid sequence: CASSVGAGGPGGELFF. The rearrangement uses TRBV9 and TRBJ2-2; 10 bases match TRBD2. The CDR3 extends over 16 amino acids. The V gene's germline CDR1 is SGDLS and CDR2 YYNGEE. Losses at the gene ends were 0 bases for V and 7 bases for J; bases not matched to a gene: 6.

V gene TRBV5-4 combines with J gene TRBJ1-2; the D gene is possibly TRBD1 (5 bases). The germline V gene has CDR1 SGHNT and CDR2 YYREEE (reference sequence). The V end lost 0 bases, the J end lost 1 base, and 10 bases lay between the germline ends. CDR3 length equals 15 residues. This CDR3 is CASSLGQQINYGYTF. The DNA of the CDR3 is TGTGCCAGCAGCTTGGGACAGCAGATTAACTATGGCTACACCTTC.

The CDR3 protein is CASSSGVFQETQYF. In DNA, the CDR3 is TGTGCCAGCAGCTCAGGGGTTTTCCAAGAGACCCAGTACTTC. J is TRBJ2-5 and V is TRBV5-8; weak D call: TRBD1 (6 bases). Trimming shortened V by 3 bases and J by 1 base, and 10 bases separated the two germline ends. Germline assignment: CDR1 SGHTS and CDR2 YDEGEE. The CDR3 loop spans 14 amino acids.

In nucleotides, the CDR3 is TGTGCCAGCTCACGGACAGGGCTTGAAAAACTGTTTTTT. Encoded protein: CASSRTGLEKLFF. The rearrangement joins TRBV18 to TRBJ1-4; 8 bases line up with TRBD1. CDR1 KGHSH and CDR2 LQKENI come from the germline V gene. This CDR3 has 13 residues. The V gene end was trimmed by 4 bases and the J gene end by 7 bases; junction bases not matched to a gene: 2.

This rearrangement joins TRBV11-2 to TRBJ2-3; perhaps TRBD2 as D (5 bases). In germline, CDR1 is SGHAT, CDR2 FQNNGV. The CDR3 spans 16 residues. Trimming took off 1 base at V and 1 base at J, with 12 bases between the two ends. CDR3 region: CASSLVTGIRTDTQYF. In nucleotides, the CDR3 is TGTGCCAGCAGCTTAGTAACGGGGATCCGCACAGATACGCAGTATTTT.

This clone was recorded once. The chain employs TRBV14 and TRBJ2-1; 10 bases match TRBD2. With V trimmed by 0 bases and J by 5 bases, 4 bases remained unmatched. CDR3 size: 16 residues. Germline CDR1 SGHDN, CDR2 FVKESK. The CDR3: CASSQEYLAGDNEQFF. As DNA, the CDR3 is TGTGCCAGCAGCCAAGAGTATCTAGCGGGGGACAATGAGCAGTTCTTC.